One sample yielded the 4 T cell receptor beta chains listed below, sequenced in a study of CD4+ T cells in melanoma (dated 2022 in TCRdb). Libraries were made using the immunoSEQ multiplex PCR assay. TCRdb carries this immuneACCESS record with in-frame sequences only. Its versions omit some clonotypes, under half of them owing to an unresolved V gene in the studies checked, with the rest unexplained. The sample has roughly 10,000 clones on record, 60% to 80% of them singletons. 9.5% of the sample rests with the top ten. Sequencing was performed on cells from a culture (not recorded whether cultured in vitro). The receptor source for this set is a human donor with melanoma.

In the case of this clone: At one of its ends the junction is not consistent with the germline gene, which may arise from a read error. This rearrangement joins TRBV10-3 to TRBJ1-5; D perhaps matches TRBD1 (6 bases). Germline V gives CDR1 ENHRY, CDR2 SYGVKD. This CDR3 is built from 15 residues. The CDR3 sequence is CASSTARQADQPQHF. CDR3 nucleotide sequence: TGTGCCAGCAGTACCGCGAGACAGGCCGATCAGCCCCAGCATTTT.

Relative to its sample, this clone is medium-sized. In DNA form, the CDR3 reads TGTGCCAGCAGCCGATCCTCAGCGGGGGGCCTGTCGGATACGCAGTATTTT. Translating it yields CASSRSSAGGLSDTQYF. The chain recombines TRBV4-2 with TRBJ2-3; the match to TRBD2 covers 9 bases. This CDR3 spans 17 amino acids. With V trimmed by 4 bases and J by 6 bases, 14 bases remained unmatched. Germline loops: CDR1 LGHNA, CDR2 YNFKEQ.

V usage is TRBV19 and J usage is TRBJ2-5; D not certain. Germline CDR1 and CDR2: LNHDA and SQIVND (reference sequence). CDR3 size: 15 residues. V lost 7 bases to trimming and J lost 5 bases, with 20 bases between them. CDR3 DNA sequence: TGTGCCAGTAAACAAGTTTTGGGTGGGGTGGAGACCCAGTACTTC. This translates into CASKQVLGGVETQYF.

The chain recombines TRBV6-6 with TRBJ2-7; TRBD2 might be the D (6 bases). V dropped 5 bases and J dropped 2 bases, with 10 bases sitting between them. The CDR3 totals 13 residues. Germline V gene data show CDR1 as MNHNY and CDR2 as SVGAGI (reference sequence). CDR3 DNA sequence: TGTGCCAGCAGTCGATCTAGCGCCTACGAGCAGTACTTC. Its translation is CASSRSSAYEQYF.